Sequencing of this TCR beta chain was carried out in a study of blood T cell repertoires in COVID-19. The CDR3 extends over 15 amino acids. Between the trimmed V and J ends, which lost 5 bases and 0 bases, there was a span of 8 bases. The germline gives CDR1 MDHEN, CDR2 SYDVKM. Individuals aged about 18 to 100 years were recruited from 24 US areas. Assignment of participants to cohorts was predicated upon participant-reported clinical history. Recovered status in Cohort 3 required two negative PCRs, clearance, or symptom resolution. This table comes from immunoSEQ multiplex PCR, and its TCRdb copy is limited to in-frame clones, with some not included. This table has around 260,000 clones, approximately 83% appearing once.

Sequencing was done on a sample of PBMCs or T cells enriched from blood (not recorded which). The origin of this receptor is a woman aged 25 to 45 who had recovered from COVID-19. This rearrangement joins TRBV28 to TRBJ2-6; D call uncertain. The CDR3 is CASSPGTSGANVLTF. CDR3 coding DNA: TGTGCCAGCAGTCCAGGAACCTCTGGGGCCAACGTCCTGACTTTC. The full variable domain, with the rest looked up from reference TRBV28 and TRBJ2-6, is DVKVTQSSRYLVKRTGEKVFLECVQDMDHENMFWYRQDPGLGLRLIYFSYDVKMKEKGDIPEGYSVSREKKERFSLILESASTNQTSMYLCASSPGTSGANVLTFGAGSRLTVL.